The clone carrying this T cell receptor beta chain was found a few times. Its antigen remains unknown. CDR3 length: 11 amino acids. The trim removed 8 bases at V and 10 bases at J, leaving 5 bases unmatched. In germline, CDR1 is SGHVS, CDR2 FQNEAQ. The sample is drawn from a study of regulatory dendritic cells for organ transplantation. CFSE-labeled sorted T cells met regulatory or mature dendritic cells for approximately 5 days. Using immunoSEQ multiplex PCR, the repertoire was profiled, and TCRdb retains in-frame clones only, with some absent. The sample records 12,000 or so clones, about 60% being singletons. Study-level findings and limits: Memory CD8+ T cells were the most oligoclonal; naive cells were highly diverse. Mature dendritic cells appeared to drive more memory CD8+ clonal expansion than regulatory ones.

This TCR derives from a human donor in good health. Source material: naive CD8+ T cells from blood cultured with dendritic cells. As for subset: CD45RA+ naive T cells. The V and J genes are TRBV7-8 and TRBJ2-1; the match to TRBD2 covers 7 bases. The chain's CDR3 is CASERGGEQFF. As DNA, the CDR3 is TGTGCCAGCGAAAGGGGAGGGGAGCAGTTCTTC.